This TCR beta chain emerged from a study of cytomegalovirus exposure and HLA in healthy donors (TCRdb year 2017). General notes on the study: According to an earlier analysis of a few hundred of the donors, roughly 180 million T cells yielded over 100 million unique TCR beta sequences and roughly 280 Gb of sequence data. Genome-wide SNP genotypes for about 65% of the 666 donors were used in a later genetic analysis, which treated that subset as a discovery cohort. The genetic ancestry cluster associated with self-reported Caucasian donors included roughly 84% of the 398 genotyped donors. An early release covering over 500 HLA-typed donors comprised 250 to 350 gigabases of sequencing data and around 86 million unique TCR sequences. Besides the first cohort of under 700 subjects, a separate validation cohort made up of 120 different subjects was used. Using immunosequencing, the study profiled T cell repertoires from around 670 subjects and related those repertoires to cytomegalovirus serostatus. A later analysis re-analyzed previously published TCR beta repertoires from roughly 690 donors and added high-resolution HLA genotyping to study TCR occurrence patterns. The number of donors typed differed by locus, with 629-630 for A, B, C, DRB1 and DQB1, 522 for DQA1, over 600 for DPA1, and approximately 470 for DPB1. The aim of the study was to test whether cataloging public T cell receptors could identify signatures of past pathogen exposure. An earlier analysis of 587 of the donors used high-throughput TCR beta sequencing to judge whether each TCR beta V gene segment behaved as functional or pseudogenic. HLA typing covered class I and class II loci at four-digit resolution. Rather than drawing on any new phenotypic data, the later analysis identified candidate immune exposures from TCR beta sequences and the way those sequences occurred across donors. Four or five DR-DQ haplotypes were handled as single units for association and clustering, since linkage in the cohort was strong. All discovery cohort repertoires had been generated on a single sequencing platform. Among around 400 genotyped donors of the cohort, an average of around 240,000 unique TCR beta nucleotide sequences were sequenced per donor, approximately 20% of them non-productive. High-throughput TCR immunosequencing, statistical association of individual TCRs with disease status, and machine learning were combined to predict cytomegalovirus infection status. Donor age, sex, ethnicity and CMV serostatus were collected together with the repertoire data. Study-level results and caveats: According to a later analysis, parvovirus B19, influenza, CMV and Epstein-Barr virus appeared linked to several top co-occurrence clusters. In an earlier analysis of a few hundred of the donors, most TCR beta V segments were observed in productive rearrangements about 87% or about 30% of the time, broadly matching IMGT annotations. A few of the identified cytomegalovirus-associated TCR beta chains were confirmed in vitro to be specific for cytomegalovirus antigens. Assigning TCR associations to individual alleles was difficult when HLA alleles, especially DR and DQ, strongly co-occurred. Sequencing depth was assumed to be roughly uniform across donors in the presence/absence analyses, though that assumption may not hold. Because HLA typing was unavailable for some donors at each locus, only the typed subset was used in association tests. A further reported finding was that TCR beta sequences accurately predicted the HLA-A and HLA-B alleles for most subjects in the first cohort. The study listed approximately 150 TCR beta chains as associated with cytomegalovirus. Some IMGT-functional V segments, including TRBV6-2 and TRBV6-3, could not be distinguished by the 87-base-pair reads and were therefore excluded. V-gene and J-gene trimming of TCR beta chains was associated with a missense DCLRE1C variant in a later genetic analysis, and the association was replicated in an independent cohort. According to a later genetic analysis, donors in an Asian-associated ancestry cluster had fewer N-insertions in productive TCRs than the roughly 670-donor mean. A group of highly shared sequence variants was considered likely to be a technical artifact of the sequencing pipeline. Most CMV-associated TCR beta chains appeared to be HLA-restricted in a later analysis, and the HLA associations seemed to be driven largely by CMV exposure. While some public TCRs were present in many individuals, most TCR sequences turned up only very rarely across donors. At a false discovery rate of 0.05, a later analysis linked some 18,000 TCR beta sequences to specific HLA alleles. The authors suggested that the approach could potentially be generalized to other disease states and immunological phenotypes. Correlated functional status among segregating V segments might be attributable to linkage disequilibrium, but an unknown experimental factor could not be ruled out. This cohort had only TCR beta chains sequenced, and the lack of alpha or paired-chain data limited which features could be detected. A later analysis found that TCR association rates varied across HLA loci, with DRB1 alleles showing the most associated TCRs and HLA-C alleles the fewest. For the cohort, immune exposure information was limited to CMV serostatus. Because counts were too low, fewer than 20 rarely observed V segments, including chromosome 9 orphons, were excluded from the earlier analysis of several hundred of the donors. In a later analysis, HLA-associated TCR beta chains showed more clonal expansion and lower generation probabilities than non-associated chains that were equally common. Cytomegalovirus status was reported to be diagnosed by the classifier with high specificity and sensitivity in both the original and validation cohorts.

The cohort was made up of roughly 670 healthy bone marrow donors. At the time of sampling, every cohort member was nominally healthy, though immune exposures that went unrecorded were likely present. The donor tested CMV seropositive, placing the donor among the roughly 270 seropositive members of the cohort. Each donor provided a peripheral blood sample, and peripheral blood mononuclear cells were used for TCR beta sequencing. Genomic DNA was extracted from the blood cell samples with the Qiagen DNeasy Blood Extraction Kit. The germline V gene supplies CDR1 SGHRS and CDR2 YFSETQ. The V and J ends are trimmed by 0 bases and 7 bases, leaving 20 bases between them. Including cysteine and phenylalanine, the CDR3 has 18 amino acids. The CDR3 DNA has 54 bases and is translated from base 1. Receptor amplification or capture employed the immunoSEQ multiplex PCR assay. A mixture of 60 forward primers for TCR Vbeta segments and 13 reverse primers for TCR Jbeta segments was used in the multiplex PCR. The CDR3 region of rearranged TCR beta genes was amplified from genomic DNA by a multiplex PCR assay. On the Illumina HiSeq System, the amplified TCR beta libraries were sequenced as 87-base-pair reads. The original pipeline was this. A later analysis counted about 82 million unique TCR beta chains across the 640 or so repertoires, and around 9.9 million of these chains were shared by at least two donors. Raw reads were error-corrected and collapsed into unique sequences with a nearest-neighbor algorithm that merged closely related sequences to remove PCR and sequencing errors. Alignment of CDR3 sequences to IMGT reference sequences was used to assign V, D and J gene segments. For a sequence to be retained, a match of at least six nucleotides to both a V gene segment and a J gene segment was required. A rearrangement was called productive if the CDR3 had no stop codons and remained in frame with V and J, and every other rearrangement was called non-productive. Following IMGT convention, CDR3 was defined as the stretch from the second conserved V-encoded cysteine to the conserved J-encoded phenylalanine. In an earlier analysis of just under 600 of the donors, sequences lacking an unambiguous match to a single V gene segment were excluded. In an earlier analysis of approximately 550 of the donors, V segments were called functional above 56.7% productive rearrangements and were called segregating when the between-donor standard deviation exceeded 5%. A statistical classification framework was built to diagnose cytomegalovirus status from the catalog of TCR beta chain sequences. In a later analysis, V and J genes were assigned by comparing TCR nucleotide sequences against IMGT/GENE-DB human TR gene sequences. A later analysis assigned CDR3 sequences and most-parsimonious VDJ recombination scenarios with the TCRdist pipeline. A later analysis defined each TCR beta chain by its CDR3 amino acid sequence plus V-gene family, and excluded reads lacking a unique V-gene family. In a later analysis, a few hundred highly shared, low-generation-probability nucleotide sequences were removed to address suspected cross-contamination and a sequencing artifact. In a later analysis, a clonal expansion index was calculated for each public chain from normalized within-repertoire ranks of inferred template counts. In a later analysis, generation probabilities were computed using a VDJ recombination model fitted to out-of-frame rearrangements, and the results were checked against IGoR. In a later analysis, TCR-TCR, TCR-HLA and TCR-CMV co-occurrence was scored with hypergeometric tests, and a repertoire-size bias correction was applied to TCR pairs. False discovery rates were estimated in a later analysis by permuting HLA or CMV assignments 20 times. In a later analysis, co-occurring TCRs were grouped using DBSCAN, with TCRdist sequence similarity added in when clustering inside HLA-allele-positive subsets. Co-occurrence clustering excluded repertoires with fewer than 30,000 or more than 120,000 public chains, plus five with anomalous nucleotide sharing. TCRdb stores this immuneACCESS table with in-frame sequences only. Part of the clones is absent; in the studies checked, under half of the shortfall reflects unresolved V genes, and no reason is known for the rest. D and trimming come from the DNA, and the V and J calls and clone size come from that table. The sample table holds approximately 190,000 clones, of which 75% to 90% were seen once. The ten top clones hold about 5.7% of the sample.

Regarding this clone: The antigen it binds to is not known. The input lacks base qualities; no much larger clone sits a single base away.

Sequencing was carried out using PBMCs. The chain is made from TRBV5-1 and TRBJ1-6; TRBD1 is a weak D gene call, 6 bases matching. The sequence came from a middle-aged man in good health and CMV-seropositive. The CDR3 has the sequence CASSLARGGGAPNSPLHF. The nucleotide sequence is given as TGCGCCAGCAGCTTGGCTCGGGGAGGGGGTGCCCCAAATTCACCCCTCCACTTT.